This TCR beta chain was sequenced for a study of blood T cells in healthy people across ages. The germline V gene encodes CDR1 SGHRS and CDR2 YFSETQ. The CDR3 runs 14 residues. With 2 bases removed from V and 0 bases from J, the gap between germline ends came to 3 bases. Next came a second PCR, run for about 6 to 11 cycles, which used a sample-barcoded 5' primer along with a J-beta primer mix. Using its own MiXCR run on the 5' RACE reads, TCRdb lists one record per CDR3 protein. The table shows some 1.6 million distinct CDR3 sequences, with approximately 32% occurring only once. This clonotype was counted between two and nine times.

This clonotype originated in a woman aged 25 to 45 in good health. V is TRBV5-1 and J is TRBJ2-6; no reliable D call. The material sequenced was blood. This chain's CDR3 is CASSFYSGANVLTF. As DNA, the CDR3 is TGCGCCAGCAGCTTCTACTCTGGGGCCAACGTCCTGACTTTC.